These T cell receptor beta chains were read from a single sample in a study of shared clonotypes between healthy human individuals. TCRdb's copy holds only in-frame clones and misses some; the assay was immunoSEQ multiplex PCR. The data show roughly 2,000,000 clones, with roughly 94% seen just once and 1% to 1.5% held by the top ten. Sequencing input: naive CD8+ T cells sorted from blood. These receptor sequences come from a young man in good health. Both conserved end residues are part of each CDR3. Rows give clone size only sometimes, using once, few, many, or a class for an expanded clone.

v_call: TRBV4-1; clone_size: .; j_call: TRBJ1-2; cdr3_aa: CASSQAPGGLSYTF
v_call: TRBV4-2; clone_size: once; j_call: TRBJ2-7; cdr3_aa: CASSQDGSSYEQYF
v_call: TRBV7-8; clone_size: .; j_call: TRBJ2-7; cdr3_aa: CASSVGQGFTYEQYF
v_call: TRBV7-6; clone_size: .; j_call: TRBJ1-1; cdr3_aa: CASSFSPTSEAFF
v_call: TRBV23-1; clone_size: .; j_call: TRBJ1-4; cdr3_aa: CASSQRQTNEKLFF
v_call: TRBV27; clone_size: .; j_call: TRBJ2-7; cdr3_aa: CASSLGRFYEQYF
v_call: TRBV19; clone_size: .; j_call: TRBJ1-1; cdr3_aa: CASNGGIGTEAFF
v_call: TRBV11-2; clone_size: .; j_call: TRBJ2-5; cdr3_aa: CASSLVDRYQETQYF
v_call: TRBV27; clone_size: .; j_call: TRBJ2-7; cdr3_aa: CASRSSDSGEQYF
v_call: TRBV27; clone_size: .; j_call: TRBJ1-1; cdr3_aa: CASSVTQGYTEAFF